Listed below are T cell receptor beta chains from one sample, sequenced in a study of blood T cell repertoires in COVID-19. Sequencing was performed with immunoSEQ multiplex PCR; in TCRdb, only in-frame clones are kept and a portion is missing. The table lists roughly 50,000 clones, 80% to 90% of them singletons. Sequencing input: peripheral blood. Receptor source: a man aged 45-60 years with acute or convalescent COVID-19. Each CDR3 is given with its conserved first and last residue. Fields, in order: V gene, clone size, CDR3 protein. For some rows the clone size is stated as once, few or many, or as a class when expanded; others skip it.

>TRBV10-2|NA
CASSESGRDSYEQYF
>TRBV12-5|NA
CASGPGLAGYNEQFF
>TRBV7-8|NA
CASSSAGGPSDTQYF
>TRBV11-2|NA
CASSFSGGPYNEQFF
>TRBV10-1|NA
CASSVQEGEQFF
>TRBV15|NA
CATRTGGSYNEQFF
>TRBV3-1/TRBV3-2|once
CASSDQYRGEGDTQYF
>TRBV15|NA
CATSRDGTGGVYNEQFF
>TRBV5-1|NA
CASSLATDTQYF
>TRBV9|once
CASSGSTYNEQFF
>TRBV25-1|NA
CASSWDRGQLFF
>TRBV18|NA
CASSPADNSPLHF
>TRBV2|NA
CASTLDLNTEAFF
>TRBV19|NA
CASSMDRTDTQYF
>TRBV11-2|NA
CASSQGVAKNIQYF
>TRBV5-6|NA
CASSFDGLPEYTIYF
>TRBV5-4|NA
CASRPTGSSYEQYF
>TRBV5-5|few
CASSSGQANYGYTF
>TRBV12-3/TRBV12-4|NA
CASSPGLQGTQYF
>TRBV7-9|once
CASSSWSRGAYEQYF
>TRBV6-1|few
CASSEGGGTNEKLFF
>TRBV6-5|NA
CASRGQGEVQPQHF
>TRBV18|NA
CASSPAAPRGLDQPQHF
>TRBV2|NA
CASSEAGHNEQFF
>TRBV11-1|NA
CASSPRTSGGGGELFF
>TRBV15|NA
CATSRPTSGRLNEQFF
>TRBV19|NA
CASSEQGMNTEAFF
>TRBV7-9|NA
CASSQTGRLAGHQETQYF
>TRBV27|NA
CASSLGWWEEANEQFF
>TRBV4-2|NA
CASSQDPLAGWSEQFF
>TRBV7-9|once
CASSFGQVNTEAFF
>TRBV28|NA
CASTEQGPGNTIYF
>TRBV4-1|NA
CASSQDHGQGFEKLFF
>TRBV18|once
CASSPPSGTTGARGYTF
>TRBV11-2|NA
CASSPKETGWKNTGELFF
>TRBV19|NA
CASSTGRVGSPLHF
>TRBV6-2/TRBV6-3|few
CASSYSLRGPSSEAFF
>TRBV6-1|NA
CASSEAGEPREQFF
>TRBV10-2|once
CASSAIDTQNTEAFF
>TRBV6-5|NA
CASSRTASEAFF
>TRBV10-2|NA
CASNGTGWSDTQYF
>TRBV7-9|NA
CASSSLSGLAGKTTYEQYF
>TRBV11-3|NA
CASSLWGGADTQYF
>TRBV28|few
CASSPLQLKRSSYNEQFF
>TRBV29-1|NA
CSVQLRDRGLYNEQFF
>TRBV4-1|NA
CASSRLAGGIYEQYF
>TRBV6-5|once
CASSQTGNYEQYF
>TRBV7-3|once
CASSLSTKNIQYF